Listed below are T cell receptor beta chains from one sample, sequenced in a study of blood T cell repertoires in COVID-19. Only in-frame clones appear in the TCRdb table, and some are missing; sequencing was by immunoSEQ multiplex PCR. The data contain around 200,000 clones, around 84% of them singletons. The sample was PBMCs or T cells enriched from blood (not recorded which). The receptors here all came from a man aged 35 to 55 who had recovered from COVID-19. The CDR3 runs from the conserved cysteine through the conserved F or W. Each record gives: J gene, V gene, D gene, clone size, CDR3 protein, CDR3 DNA. The D gene is left open where the match is weak. Size is omitted from some rows. Given values are once, few, many or a class for expanded clones.

j_call: TRBJ1-1; v_call: TRBV7-6; d_call: -; clone_size: few; cdr3_aa: CASSSAAGNTEAFF; cdr3_nt: TGTGCCAGCAGCTCCGCAGCGGGGAACACTGAAGCTTTCTTT
j_call: TRBJ2-1; v_call: TRBV10-1; d_call: -; clone_size: -; cdr3_aa: CASSPGPSYNEQFF; cdr3_nt: TGCGCCAGCAGTCCGGGTCCTTCCTACAATGAGCAGTTCTTC
j_call: TRBJ2-1; v_call: TRBV4-2; d_call: TRBD2; clone_size: once; cdr3_aa: CASSQGTSSYNEQFF; cdr3_nt: TGTGCCAGCAGCCAAGGGACTAGCTCGTACAATGAGCAGTTCTTC
j_call: TRBJ1-6; v_call: TRBV11-2; d_call: TRBD1; clone_size: -; cdr3_aa: CASSLETGGGRSPLHF; cdr3_nt: TGTGCCAGCAGCTTAGAGACAGGGGGCGGAAGGTCACCCCTCCACTTT
j_call: TRBJ1-1; v_call: TRBV7-2; d_call: -; clone_size: -; cdr3_aa: CASSFDRKGEAFF; cdr3_nt: TGTGCTAGCAGCTTCGACAGGAAGGGTGAAGCTTTCTTT
j_call: TRBJ1-2; v_call: TRBV28; d_call: -; clone_size: -; cdr3_aa: CASRPFTGRAGYTF; cdr3_nt: TGTGCCAGCAGGCCCTTTACCGGGAGGGCTGGCTACACCTTC
j_call: TRBJ2-5; v_call: TRBV14; d_call: -; clone_size: -; cdr3_aa: CASSQAGTRQETQYF; cdr3_nt: TGTGCCAGCAGCCAAGCCGGGACACGCCAAGAGACCCAGTACTTC
j_call: TRBJ2-7; v_call: TRBV7-2; d_call: -; clone_size: -; cdr3_aa: CASSFYTSEQYF; cdr3_nt: TGTGCCAGCAGCTTTTATACGAGCGAGCAGTACTTC
j_call: TRBJ1-1; v_call: TRBV18; d_call: TRBD1; clone_size: -; cdr3_aa: CASSLPGQQNTEAFF; cdr3_nt: TGTGCCAGCTCACTACCGGGACAGCAGAACACTGAAGCTTTCTTT
j_call: TRBJ2-2; v_call: TRBV12-3/TRBV12-4; d_call: TRBD1; clone_size: -; cdr3_aa: CASSPGGTGELFF; cdr3_nt: TGTGCCAGCAGTCCAGGGGGCACCGGGGAGCTGTTTTTT
j_call: TRBJ2-5; v_call: TRBV14; d_call: TRBD1; clone_size: once; cdr3_aa: CASGGQNQETQYF; cdr3_nt: TGTGCCAGCGGGGGACAGAACCAAGAGACCCAGTACTTC
j_call: TRBJ1-5; v_call: TRBV30; d_call: -; clone_size: -; cdr3_aa: CAWSQYNEGEPQHF; cdr3_nt: TGTGCCTGGAGTCAATATAATGAGGGGGAGCCCCAGCATTTT
j_call: TRBJ2-7; v_call: TRBV10-1; d_call: -; clone_size: few; cdr3_aa: CASSQGGILAYEQYF; cdr3_nt: TGCGCCAGCAGCCAGGGGGGCATCCTTGCTTACGAGCAGTACTTC
j_call: TRBJ2-7; v_call: TRBV5-4; d_call: TRBD2; clone_size: many; cdr3_aa: CASSPRLAGSDEQYF; cdr3_nt: TGTGCCAGCAGCCCCCGTCTAGCGGGTTCCGACGAGCAGTACTTC
j_call: TRBJ1-1; v_call: TRBV13; d_call: -; clone_size: -; cdr3_aa: CASSSRPGVNTEAFF; cdr3_nt: TGTGCCAGCAGCTCGCGACCCGGGGTCAACACTGAAGCTTTCTTT
j_call: TRBJ2-6; v_call: TRBV4-1; d_call: -; clone_size: -; cdr3_aa: CASSPGLESGANVLTF; cdr3_nt: TGCGCCAGCAGCCCAGGTTTAGAGTCTGGGGCCAACGTCCTGACTTTC
j_call: TRBJ2-1; v_call: TRBV18; d_call: -; clone_size: -; cdr3_aa: CASSPIGQLNEQFF; cdr3_nt: TGTGCCAGCTCACCAATAGGACAGCTAAATGAGCAGTTCTTC
j_call: TRBJ1-2; v_call: TRBV13; d_call: -; clone_size: -; cdr3_aa: CASSLNAGLNYGYTF; cdr3_nt: TGTGCCAGCAGCTTAAACGCAGGGCTGAACTATGGCTACACCTTC
j_call: TRBJ1-4; v_call: TRBV7-9; d_call: -; clone_size: -; cdr3_aa: CASSLLLTETEKLFF; cdr3_nt: TGTGCCAGCAGCTTACTCCTCACGGAGACGGAAAAACTGTTTTTT
j_call: TRBJ2-5; v_call: TRBV2; d_call: TRBD1; clone_size: -; cdr3_aa: CASSVLQGDQETQYF; cdr3_nt: TGTGCCAGCAGCGTCCTACAGGGGGACCAAGAGACCCAGTACTTC
j_call: TRBJ2-7; v_call: TRBV4-1; d_call: TRBD2; clone_size: once; cdr3_aa: CASSQGSGSYYEQYF; cdr3_nt: TGCGCCAGCAGCCAAGGGAGCGGGAGCTACTACGAGCAGTACTTC
j_call: TRBJ2-1; v_call: TRBV9; d_call: -; clone_size: -; cdr3_aa: CASSSRPLERNEQFF; cdr3_nt: TGTGCCAGCAGTTCAAGACCCCTAGAACGCAATGAGCAGTTCTTC
j_call: TRBJ2-2; v_call: TRBV5-1; d_call: TRBD1; clone_size: -; cdr3_aa: CASSSRTGDTGELFF; cdr3_nt: TGCGCCAGCAGCTCTAGGACAGGGGACACCGGGGAGCTGTTTTTT
j_call: TRBJ2-1; v_call: TRBV9; d_call: TRBD1; clone_size: -; cdr3_aa: CASSVTGVFRNEQFF; cdr3_nt: TGTGCCAGCAGCGTGACAGGGGTCTTCAGGAATGAGCAGTTCTTC
j_call: TRBJ2-1; v_call: TRBV7-3; d_call: -; clone_size: -; cdr3_aa: CASSLLSGVGYNEQFF; cdr3_nt: TGTGCCAGCAGCTTATTGTCGGGAGTGGGTTACAATGAGCAGTTCTTC
j_call: TRBJ1-3; v_call: TRBV19; d_call: -; clone_size: -; cdr3_aa: CASSIVSGSIYF; cdr3_nt: TGTGCCAGTAGTATAGTCTCGGGGTCCATATATTTT
j_call: TRBJ2-3; v_call: TRBV29-1; d_call: TRBD2; clone_size: -; cdr3_aa: CSVAPGLAVTDTQYF; cdr3_nt: TGCAGCGTTGCCCCCGGACTAGCGGTCACAGATACGCAGTATTTT
j_call: TRBJ2-1; v_call: TRBV18; d_call: TRBD2; clone_size: -; cdr3_aa: CASSLSSGSSYNEQFF; cdr3_nt: TGTGCCAGCTCGCTTTCTAGCGGGAGCTCCTACAATGAGCAGTTCTTC
j_call: TRBJ2-6; v_call: TRBV4-2; d_call: TRBD2; clone_size: -; cdr3_aa: CASSPQMGLAGSGANVLTF; cdr3_nt: TGTGCCAGCAGCCCCCAGATGGGACTAGCGGGATCTGGGGCCAACGTCCTGACTTTC
j_call: TRBJ1-1; v_call: TRBV2; d_call: TRBD1; clone_size: -; cdr3_aa: CASSGGQGNTEAFF; cdr3_nt: TGTGCCAGCAGTGGGGGACAGGGTAACACTGAAGCTTTCTTT
j_call: TRBJ1-1; v_call: TRBV5-1; d_call: -; clone_size: -; cdr3_aa: CASSPEVAGEAFF; cdr3_nt: TGCGCCAGCAGCCCGGAGGTCGCGGGAGAAGCTTTCTTT
j_call: TRBJ1-3; v_call: TRBV29-1; d_call: -; clone_size: -; cdr3_aa: CSVETGSGNTIYF; cdr3_nt: TGCAGCGTTGAAACTGGCTCTGGAAACACCATATATTTT
j_call: TRBJ2-7; v_call: TRBV3-1/TRBV3-2; d_call: TRBD2; clone_size: -; cdr3_aa: CASSQRASGSGVQYF; cdr3_nt: TGTGCCAGCAGCCAACGGGCTAGCGGGAGTGGGGTGCAGTACTTC
j_call: TRBJ2-1; v_call: TRBV28; d_call: TRBD2; clone_size: -; cdr3_aa: CASSSRTSGRYNEQFF; cdr3_nt: TGTGCCAGCAGTTCGCGGACTAGCGGGAGATACAATGAGCAGTTCTTC
j_call: TRBJ1-2; v_call: TRBV6-5; d_call: -; clone_size: -; cdr3_aa: CASSYKDSPTNYGYTF; cdr3_nt: TGTGCCAGCAGTTACAAGGACAGCCCGACTAACTATGGCTACACCTTC
j_call: TRBJ2-3; v_call: TRBV7-9; d_call: -; clone_size: -; cdr3_aa: CASSLTYERYF; cdr3_nt: TGTGCCAGCAGCTTAACGTATGAGCGGTATTTT
j_call: TRBJ2-7; v_call: TRBV10-3; d_call: TRBD2; clone_size: -; cdr3_aa: CAISERTSGSKGYEQYF; cdr3_nt: TGTGCCATCAGTGAGAGGACTAGCGGGAGCAAAGGGTACGAGCAGTACTTC
j_call: TRBJ2-7; v_call: TRBV9; d_call: TRBD1; clone_size: -; cdr3_aa: CASSVGQGTPYEQYF; cdr3_nt: TGTGCCAGCAGCGTAGGACAGGGGACCCCCTACGAGCAGTACTTC
j_call: TRBJ1-2; v_call: TRBV7-2; d_call: TRBD1; clone_size: -; cdr3_aa: CASSDGRYIRQGGYTF; cdr3_nt: TGTGCCAGCAGCGACGGGCGATATATAAGACAGGGTGGCTACACCTTC
j_call: TRBJ1-5; v_call: TRBV30; d_call: -; clone_size: -; cdr3_aa: CAWSDGQPLNQPQHF; cdr3_nt: TGTGCCTGGAGTGACGGACAGCCGTTAAATCAGCCCCAGCATTTT
j_call: TRBJ2-7; v_call: TRBV11-3; d_call: TRBD1; clone_size: -; cdr3_aa: CASSLGLGQASSYEQYF; cdr3_nt: TGTGCCAGCAGCCTCGGGCTTGGACAGGCGAGCTCCTACGAGCAGTACTTC
j_call: TRBJ2-7; v_call: TRBV15; d_call: -; clone_size: -; cdr3_aa: CATSTRAGSYEQYF; cdr3_nt: TGTGCCACCAGCACGCGAGCGGGTTCTTACGAGCAGTACTTC
j_call: TRBJ2-7; v_call: TRBV30; d_call: -; clone_size: -; cdr3_aa: CAWSSLYEQYF; cdr3_nt: TGTGCCTGGAGCAGTCTGTACGAGCAGTACTTC
j_call: TRBJ2-6; v_call: TRBV2; d_call: -; clone_size: -; cdr3_aa: CASREGGQISGANVLTF; cdr3_nt: TGTGCCAGCAGGGAGGGTGGGCAGATCTCTGGGGCCAACGTCCTGACTTTC
j_call: TRBJ2-7; v_call: TRBV5-1; d_call: TRBD1; clone_size: -; cdr3_aa: CASSSSGTVYEQYF; cdr3_nt: TGCGCCAGCAGCTCATCCGGGACAGTCTACGAGCAGTACTTC
j_call: TRBJ2-1; v_call: TRBV7-2; d_call: TRBD2; clone_size: -; cdr3_aa: CASTQTSGRYEQFF; cdr3_nt: TGTGCCAGCACCCAGACTAGCGGGAGGTATGAGCAGTTCTTC
j_call: TRBJ2-2; v_call: TRBV7-9; d_call: -; clone_size: -; cdr3_aa: CASSSHEAGNTGELFF; cdr3_nt: TGTGCCAGCAGCAGCCACGAGGCGGGGAACACCGGGGAGCTGTTTTTT
j_call: TRBJ1-1; v_call: TRBV5-1; d_call: -; clone_size: -; cdr3_aa: CASSLGIGGSMNTEAFF; cdr3_nt: TGCGCCAGCAGCTTGGGAATAGGGGGTAGCATGAACACTGAAGCTTTCTTT
j_call: TRBJ1-1; v_call: TRBV4-3; d_call: TRBD1; clone_size: few; cdr3_aa: CASSRAGGNTEAFF; cdr3_nt: TGCGCCAGCAGCCGGGCAGGGGGGAACACTGAAGCTTTCTTT